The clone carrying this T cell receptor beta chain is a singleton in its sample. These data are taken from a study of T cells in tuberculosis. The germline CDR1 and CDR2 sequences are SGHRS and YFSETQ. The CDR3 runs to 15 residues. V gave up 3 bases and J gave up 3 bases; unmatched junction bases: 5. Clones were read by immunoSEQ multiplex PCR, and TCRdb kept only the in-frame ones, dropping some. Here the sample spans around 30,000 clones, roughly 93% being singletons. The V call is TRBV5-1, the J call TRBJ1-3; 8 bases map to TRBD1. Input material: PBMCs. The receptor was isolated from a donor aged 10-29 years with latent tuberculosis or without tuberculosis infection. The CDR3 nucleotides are TGCGCCAGCAGCTCAAGACAGGGGAATGGAAACACCATATATTTT. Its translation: CASSSRQGNGNTIYF.